This T cell receptor (beta chain) was retrieved from a study of regulatory T cells in long-lasting Graves disease. Study results and caveats: Persistent disease preferred TRBV28, TRBJ1-2 and TRBJ2-5; new disease, TRBV20-1 and TRBJ2-1.

Sequencing libraries for TCR beta were prepared with iRepertoire HTBI primers and Arm-PCR of CDR3 regions. In TCRdb, the multiplex PCR reads were re-called with MiXCR into one record per CDR3 protein. Of over 200,000 distinct CDR3 sequences listed, around 19% were seen once; the top ten hold 13% to 15%. The V gene's germline CDR1 is SGHAT and CDR2 FQDESV (reference sequence). The length of the CDR3 is 13 residues. V was trimmed by 5 bases and J by 4 bases, leaving 8 bases between them. Time point denoted: newly diagnosed GD, antithyroid drugs for less than 3 months. PBMCs were the source of the RNA used for TCR sequencing. This clonotype was observed at least ten times. Antigen unknown. The same specimen was also included in a second study, on T cells in Graves' hyperthyroidism and ophthalmopathy.

This sequence was found in a woman younger than 45 with Graves disease. The rearrangement joins TRBV11-1 to TRBJ2-2; D is perhaps TRBD2 (5 bases). The sample consisted of peripheral blood mononuclear cells (PBMCs), taken at new diagnosis, from a patient treated with antithyroid drugs. CDR3 coding DNA: TGTGCCAGCAGCCCCGGGGTCACCGGGGAGCTGTTTTTT. Translation gives CASSPGVTGELFF.